This paragraph reports one T cell receptor beta chain. This CDR3 spans 14 amino acids. Germline CDR1 SEHNR, CDR2 FQNEAQ (reference sequence). V shed 5 bases, J shed 12 bases, and the junction held 9 bases outside the gene matches. These data belong to a study of T cells in Graves' hyperthyroidism and ophthalmopathy. Amplified TCR beta CDR3 regions derived from RNA transcripts. An initial round of RT-PCR targeting the TCR CDR3 relied on the HTBI primer set. From the multiplex PCR reads, TCRdb called clonotypes with MiXCR, one entry per CDR3 protein. The sample holds 300,000 to 400,000 distinct CDR3 sequences, over 15% seen once.

Sequenced: blood. The chain employs TRBV7-9 and TRBJ2-1; TRBD1 matches 11 bases. The receptor's source is a woman in her 50s with Graves' hyperthyroidism. The CDR3 bases are TGTGCCAGCAGCCGTGGGACAGGGGGTTATCCGCAGTTCTTC. This translates into CASSRGTGGYPQFF.